These T cell receptor beta chains were read from a single sample in a study of CD8+CD57+ T cells in acquired aplastic anemia. TCRdb fed the reads into MiXCR, producing one record per CDR3 protein. This sample has approximately 170,000 distinct CDR3 sequences, with approximately 49% found just once. The sample consisted of sorted CD4+, CD8+, or CD8+CD57+ T cells (not recorded which) from PBMCs. All receptors come from a human donor in good health, serving as a control. Each CDR3 is given with its conserved first and last residue. A D gene is named only where the DNA matches it firmly. Not all rows give a size; the values are once, few, many and, for expanded clones, a class.

CDR3nt: TGTGCCAGCAGTCCCCAGGGTTACTATGGCTACACCTTC
CDR3aa: CASSPQGYYGYTF
d_gene: NA
v_gene: TRBV7-9
j_gene: TRBJ1-2
abundance: NA

CDR3nt: TGTGCCAGCAGAACAATCATCGGGTTAGGTTCACCCCTCCACTTT
CDR3aa: CASRTIIGLGSPLHF
d_gene: NA
v_gene: TRBV16
j_gene: TRBJ1-6
abundance: many

CDR3nt: TGTGCCAGCAGCTTTTCCCAGGGTCCCACCGGGGAGCTGTTTTTT
CDR3aa: CASSFSQGPTGELFF
d_gene: NA
v_gene: TRBV7-2
j_gene: TRBJ2-2
abundance: NA

CDR3nt: TGCAGCGCCCAAACAAGCACAGATACGCAGTATTTT
CDR3aa: CSAQTSTDTQYF
d_gene: NA
v_gene: TRBV29-1
j_gene: TRBJ2-3
abundance: NA

CDR3nt: TGCGCCAGCGGGGGACAGGGTCATTCACCCCTCCACTTT
CDR3aa: CASGGQGHSPLHF
d_gene: TRBD1
v_gene: TRBV10-2
j_gene: TRBJ1-6
abundance: once

CDR3nt: TGCAGTGCTAGAGTAGCGGGGGTCGGCGAGTCCTTC
CDR3aa: CSARVAGVGESF
d_gene: TRBD2
v_gene: TRBV20-1
j_gene: TRBJ2-1
abundance: NA

CDR3nt: TGCAGCGTTGCAGGGGTGATGAACACTGAAGCTTTCTTT
CDR3aa: CSVAGVMNTEAFF
d_gene: NA
v_gene: TRBV29-1
j_gene: TRBJ1-1
abundance: NA

CDR3nt: TGCGCCAGCAGCTTCGGGACCTCGAACACCGGGGAGCTGTTTTTT
CDR3aa: CASSFGTSNTGELFF
d_gene: NA
v_gene: TRBV5-1
j_gene: TRBJ2-2
abundance: NA

CDR3nt: TGTGCCAGTAGCCGAGGTAAAAACGGGGGCCTCCAAGAGACCCAGTACTTC
CDR3aa: CASSRGKNGGLQETQYF
d_gene: NA
v_gene: TRBV19
j_gene: TRBJ2-5
abundance: many

CDR3nt: TGTGCCAGCAGCCCCCTGGCCCCCTACGAGCAGTACTTC
CDR3aa: CASSPLAPYEQYF
d_gene: NA
v_gene: TRBV11-3
j_gene: TRBJ2-7
abundance: NA

CDR3nt: TGTGCCAGCAGCGTAGATAGCCAGGCGGGCGGGGAGCTGTTTTTT
CDR3aa: CASSVDSQAGGELFF
d_gene: NA
v_gene: TRBV9
j_gene: TRBJ2-2
abundance: many

CDR3nt: TGTGCCAGCAGCTTATCTAGCGGGGGGACGAATACGCAGTATTTT
CDR3aa: CASSLSSGGTNTQYF
d_gene: TRBD2
v_gene: TRBV7-2
j_gene: TRBJ2-3
abundance: NA

CDR3nt: TGTGCCAGCAGCCAAGGACAGGCAGGAGAGCAGTACTTC
CDR3aa: CASSQGQAGEQYF
d_gene: TRBD1
v_gene: TRBV7-7
j_gene: TRBJ2-7
abundance: NA

CDR3nt: TGTGCCATCAGTGAGTCCCCTGGACTAGCCTATGAGCAGTTCTTC
CDR3aa: CAISESPGLAYEQFF
d_gene: TRBD2
v_gene: TRBV10-3
j_gene: TRBJ2-1
abundance: many